This T cell receptor beta chain is drawn from a study of cytomegalovirus exposure and HLA in healthy donors. PCR involved 60 Vbeta and 13 Jbeta primers. The assay was immunoSEQ multiplex PCR, and TCRdb's table has in-frame clones only and misses some. The table includes about 160,000 clones, 85% detected once. Study-wide results and limits: The majority of TCR sequences were rare, yet some public TCRs appeared in many donors. In vitro, a few CMV-associated chains proved specific for CMV antigens. There was a cluster of highly shared sequence variants that was likely a sequencing artifact.

This clone turned up a few times. Its antigen is not identified. Donors counted as nominally healthy when sampled, yet unrecorded immune exposures were likely. Material: PBMCs. The source of this sequence is a boy between 2 and 10 years old in good health and CMV-seronegative.

CDR3 amino acids: CASTPGLAGGGRTDTQYF. The CDR3 DNA follows: TGTGCCAGCACCCCGGGACTAGCGGGAGGAGGAAGGACAGATACGCAGTATTTT. The genes are TRBV27 and TRBJ2-3, with 15 bases identical to TRBD2. This CDR3 spans 18 amino acids. CDR1 MNHEY and CDR2 SMNVEV come from the germline V gene (reference sequence). J lost 3 bases, V lost 7 bases, and 11 bases had no gene match.